This T cell receptor beta chain was recovered during a study of tissue T cells after allogeneic stem cell transplantation. Study-wide background: Pathologist review favored tissue samples showing histologically apparent lymphocytes. Study findings and constraints: Only a limited share of tissue TCRs appeared in blood or spleen.

Enrolled prospectively were adult allogeneic hematopoietic cell transplant recipients whose graft-versus-host disease was steroid-refractory. CDR3 size: 15 residues. CDR1 SNHLY and CDR2 FYNNEI come from the germline V gene. V was clipped by 2 bases and J by 4 bases, with 14 bases between them. TCRdb's table, derived via immunoSEQ multiplex PCR, lists solely in-frame clones and lacks some. The table shows fewer than 3,000 clones, with 50% to 70% occurring only once. As concerns this clone: Its antigen is not identified.

The specimen comprised duodenal tissue, sampled at autopsy. The clonotype originates from a male patient aged 60 or older with steroid-refractory graft-versus-host disease after an allogeneic stem cell transplant. Among the T cells, some may be from the graft donor. This chain uses TRBV2 with TRBJ1-1, with D maybe TRBD1 (6 bases). The CDR3 DNA reads as TGTGCCAGCAGTGAAAATCGAGGGGGGGTCACTGAAGCTTTCTTT. Encoded protein: CASSENRGGVTEAFF.